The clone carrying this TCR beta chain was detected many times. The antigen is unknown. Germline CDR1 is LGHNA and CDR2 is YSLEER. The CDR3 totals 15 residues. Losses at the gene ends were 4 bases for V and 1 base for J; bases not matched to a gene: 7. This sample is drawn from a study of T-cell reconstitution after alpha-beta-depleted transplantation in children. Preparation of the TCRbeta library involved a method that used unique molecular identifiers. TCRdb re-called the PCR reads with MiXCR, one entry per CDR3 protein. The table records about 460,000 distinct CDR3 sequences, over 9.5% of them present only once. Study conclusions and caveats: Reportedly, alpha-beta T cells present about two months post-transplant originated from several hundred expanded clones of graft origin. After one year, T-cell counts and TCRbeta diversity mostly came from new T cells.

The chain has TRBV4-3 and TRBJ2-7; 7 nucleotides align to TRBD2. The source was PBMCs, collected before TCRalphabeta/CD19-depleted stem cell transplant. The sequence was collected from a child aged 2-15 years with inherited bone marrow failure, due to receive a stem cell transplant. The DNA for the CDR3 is TGCGCCAGCAGCCGCTTAGCGGGTGGTTCCTACGAGCAGTACTTC. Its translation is CASSRLAGGSYEQYF.